Below are 28 T cell receptor beta chains sequenced from a single sample in a study of CD8+ T cells in alopecia areata. Extraction and reverse transcription of RNA yielded cDNA as the sequencing template. Measured with immunoSEQ multiplex PCR; TCRdb has only the in-frame clones, and not every one. This table has hundreds of thousands of clones, 58% appearing once. Treatment reported: oral pan-JAK inhibitor, 5-10 mg twice daily. Sequencing used CD4+ T cells sorted from blood, obtained at week 24, from a patient treated with tofacitinib. These receptors all stem from a human donor with alopecia areata.

V gene TRBV5-4 combines with J gene TRBJ2-5; no firm D call. The CDR3 spans 13 residues. From germline, CDR1 is SGHNT and CDR2 YYREEE (reference sequence). The V and J ends lost 1 base and 1 base respectively, with 5 bases between them. The CDR3 coding sequence is TGTGCCAGCAGCTTGCCACCCCAAGAGACCCAGTACTTC. Translation gives CASSLPPQETQYF. The whole variable domain, filled in from reference TRBV5-4 and TRBJ2-5, reads ETGVTQSPTHLIKTRGQQVTLRCSSQSGHNTVSWYQQALGQGPQFIFQYYREEENGRGNFPPRFSGLQFPNYSSELNVNALELDDSALYLCASSLPPQETQYFGPGTRLLVL.

V and J are TRBV11-1 and TRBJ2-4, with D tentatively TRBD2 (5 bases). Germline V gene lookup returns CDR1 SGHAT and CDR2 FQDESV (reference sequence). The CDR3 length is 14 residues. Trimming left V 5 bases short and J 1 base short, with 9 bases between. The CDR3 DNA follows: TGTGCCAGCAGCCCCCCGGGGGCCAAAAACATTCAGTACTTC. This gives the protein CASSPPGAKNIQYF.

The V gene is TRBV7-8, the J gene TRBJ2-7; D not certain. Germline CDR1 is SGHVS and CDR2 is FQNEAQ. The CDR3 is 13 amino acids. The V end lost 1 base, the J end lost 7 bases, and 11 bases lay between the germline ends. The CDR3 DNA sequence: TGTGCCAGCAGCTTAGGACCCGCAAGGGAGCAGTACTTC. This encodes CASSLGPAREQYF.

The J gene is TRBJ2-2, the V gene TRBV4-1; no definite D call. This CDR3 region has 14 residues. Trimming shortened V by 1 base and J by 5 bases, and 8 bases separated the two germline ends. CDR1 is MGHRA, CDR2 YSYEKL, per germline. The CDR3 DNA follows: TGCGCCAGCAGCCAAGTCCCGGGTACCGGGGAGCTGTTTTTT. It codes for CASSQVPGTGELFF.

This clone was counted only a few times. The genes are TRBV28 and TRBJ2-1, with 8 bases identical to TRBD1. Germline V gives CDR1 MDHEN, CDR2 SYDVKM. With 6 bases clipped from V and 7 bases from J, the junction kept 14 bases outside the gene matches. This CDR3 spans 16 amino acids. The CDR3 DNA reads as TGTGCCAGCAGAAAAAACAGGGGGGACCGAGGTAATGAGCAGTTCTTC. Amino acids: CASRKNRGDRGNEQFF.

The J gene is TRBJ2-3, the V gene TRBV10-3, with TRBD1 matching over 10 bases. Germline CDR1 is ENHRY and CDR2 is SYGVKD. The CDR3 covers 18 residues. Trimming removed 6 bases from V and 1 base from J; junction bases left unmatched: 13. DNA for the CDR3: TGTGCCATCAGGGCCGGGACAGGGGCTCTTAAGGGCACAGATACGCAGTATTTT. Amino acids: CAIRAGTGALKGTDTQYF.

J is TRBJ2-1 and V is TRBV5-4; 9 nucleotides agree with TRBD2. Germline V gene sequence: CDR1 SGHNT, CDR2 YYREEE (reference sequence). Unmatched junction bases numbered 8, after V lost 2 bases and J lost 5 bases. CDR3 length equals 16 residues. The CDR3 DNA reads TGTGCCAGCAGCTTCGGCGGGGGGGCCAGGCACAATGAGCAGTTCTTC. It yields the protein CASSFGGGARHNEQFF.

The genes are TRBV30 and TRBJ1-1, with TRBD1 matching over 7 bases. CDR1 GTSNPN and CDR2 SVGIG come from the germline V gene (reference sequence). Trimming at V came to 3 bases and at J to 5 bases, leaving 15 bases not matched to a gene. This CDR3 is built from 16 residues. The CDR3 region has the DNA TGTGCCTGGAGAGATACACCAACAGGGGTAAGAACTGAAGCTTTCTTT. Translation: CAWRDTPTGVRTEAFF. Drawing the rest from reference TRBV30 and TRBJ1-1, the complete variable domain is SQTIHQWPATLVQPVGSPLSLECTVEGTSNPNLYWYRQAAGRGLQLLFYSVGIGQISSEVPQNLSASRPQDRQFILSSKKLLLSDSGFYLCAWRDTPTGVRTEAFFGQGTRLTVV.

The V and J genes are TRBV10-3 and TRBJ2-7; D is undetermined. CDR1 and CDR2 (germline): ENHRY, SYGVKD. V was trimmed by 3 bases and J by 5 bases, leaving 8 bases between them. This CDR3 comprises 12 residues. The CDR3 nucleotides are TGTGCCATCAGTGATTCTAGGGACGAGCAGTACTTC. It yields the protein CAISDSRDEQYF.

This clone was detected once. This chain links TRBV5-6 with TRBJ1-2, with D possibly being TRBD1 (6 bases). CDR1 is SGHDT and CDR2 is YYEEEE in the germline V gene. V was cut by 2 bases and J by 8 bases, with 19 bases left in between. This CDR3 spans 15 amino acids. The CDR3 protein is CASSLPRGARGGYTF. The DNA of the CDR3 is TGTGCCAGCAGCTTACCCAGGGGCGCTAGGGGAGGCTACACCTTC.

The sample holds a few counts of this clone. The chain combines TRBV15 with TRBJ1-5; D not certain. V lost 0 bases and J 3 bases, leaving 0 bases between the germline ends. There are 12 residues in the CDR3. CDR1 and CDR2 from the germline V gene are LNHNV and YYDKDF (reference sequence). DNA for the CDR3: TGTGCCACCAGCAGAGACAATCAGCCCCAGCATTTT. Protein: CATSRDNQPQHF.

The CDR3 nucleotides are TGTGCCAGCAGTTTAGGGACAGGGAACTCCGGCTACACCTTC. It translates to CASSLGTGNSGYTF. The chain recombines TRBV27 with TRBJ1-2; 9 bases agree with TRBD1. CDR3 size: 14 residues. The junction had 6 bases not matched to a gene; V was cut back by 2 bases and J by 8 bases. CDR1 and CDR2 from the germline V gene are MNHEY and SMNVEV (reference sequence).

This clone was found once. This same CDR3 is encoded by further DNA sequences in the sample. This CDR3 reads CASSLETQYF. The CDR3 DNA is TGTGCCAGCAGTTTAGAGACCCAGTACTTC. This chain joins TRBV28 and TRBJ2-5; D gene uncertain. V gave up 2 bases and J gave up 5 bases, with 0 bases separating them. The CDR3 has 10 amino acids. Germline V gene lookup returns CDR1 MDHEN and CDR2 SYDVKM. The full variable domain, its missing parts supplied by reference TRBV28 and TRBJ2-5, is DVKVTQSSRYLVKRTGEKVFLECVQDMDHENMFWYRQDPGLGLRLIYFSYDVKMKEKGDIPEGYSVSREKKERFSLILESASTNQTSMYLCASSLETQYFGPGTRLLVL.

The chain is built from TRBV29-1 and TRBJ2-7, with D tentatively TRBD1 (5 bases). Per germline, CDR1 SQVTM and CDR2 ANQGSEA. This CDR3 is built from 12 residues. V was pared by 4 bases and J by 2 bases, with 9 bases between. As DNA, the CDR3 is TGCAGCGTTGGCAGGGCCCCCTACGAGCAGTACTTC. Residues: CSVGRAPYEQYF.

This chain links TRBV30 with TRBJ1-2, with TRBD1 identical over 9 bases. V was clipped by 0 bases and J by 5 bases; unmatched bases: 7. This CDR3 contains 15 residues. CDR1 GTSNPN and CDR2 SVGIG come from the germline V gene (reference sequence). The DNA of the CDR3 is TGTGCCTGGAGTGTACGTGGGACAGGGACTTATGGCTACACCTTC. Translating it yields CAWSVRGTGTYGYTF.

The DNA of the CDR3 is TGCGCCAGCAGCCCGGACGGGAGCGATTCACCCCTCCACTTT. It encodes CASSPDGSDSPLHF. V gene TRBV5-1 combines with J gene TRBJ1-6; D remains unclear. The length of the CDR3 is 14 residues. Trimming stripped 4 bases from V and 8 bases from J, with 13 bases between. CDR1 is SGHRS and CDR2 is YFSETQ in the germline V gene.

The rearrangement uses TRBV11-3 and TRBJ2-1, with TRBD1 as a possible D gene (5 bases). CDR1 and CDR2 from the germline V gene are SGHNT and YENEEA. Trimming removed 5 bases at V and 0 bases at J, with 20 bases between. This CDR3 has 18 amino acids. CDR3 DNA: TGTGCCAGCAGCCCCCGACCCGCGTCAGGGAACTCCTACAATGAGCAGTTCTTC. Residues: CASSPRPASGNSYNEQFF.

The J gene is TRBJ1-1, the V gene TRBV29-1; the D gene is possibly TRBD1 (6 bases). The CDR3 is 16 residues long. The germline gives CDR1 SQVTM, CDR2 ANQGSEA. V lost 5 bases and J lost 0, with 19 bases in between. The CDR3 here is CSVKSGGGNMNTEAFF. The CDR3, as DNA: TGCAGCGTTAAATCTGGAGGGGGGAACATGAACACTGAAGCTTTCTTT.

CDR3 nucleotide sequence: TGTGCCAGCAAGCGAGGGGGAGAGACCCAGTACTTC. Translation: CASKRGGETQYF. The rearrangement links TRBV28 to TRBJ2-5; the D gene is possibly TRBD1 (6 bases). CDR3 length: 12 residues. Deletions cut 7 bases from V and 4 bases from J, with 10 bases between. CDR1 and CDR2 (germline): MDHEN, SYDVKM.

The chain carries TRBV30 and TRBJ2-5, with D tentatively TRBD1 or TRBD2 (5 bases each). This CDR3 has 13 amino acids. CDR1 and CDR2 from the germline V gene are GTSNPN and SVGIG (reference sequence). The germline V and J ends were trimmed by 1 base and 5 bases, with 11 bases remaining between them. The CDR3, as DNA: TGTGCCTGGAGTGGGGGGTTCAGGGAGACCCAGTACTTC. As protein: CAWSGGFRETQYF.

CDR3: CASSFPRNGSPLHF. As DNA, the CDR3 is TGTGCCAGCAGTTTCCCTCGGAATGGTTCACCCCTCCACTTT. V and J are TRBV28 and TRBJ1-6; D ambiguous. The CDR3 covers 14 residues. Trimming took off 3 bases at V and 9 bases at J, with 12 bases between the two ends. The germline gives CDR1 MDHEN, CDR2 SYDVKM.

This clone has more than one count but fewer than ten. The chain uses TRBV5-4 and TRBJ1-1, with D perhaps matching TRBD1 (5 bases). Trimming took 0 bases from V and 5 from J, leaving 11 bases between them. Germline CDR1 reads SGHNT; CDR2 reads YYREEE (reference sequence). This CDR3 has 14 residues. CDR3 residues: CASSLDGAVTEAFF. CDR3 nucleotide sequence: TGTGCCAGCAGCTTGGACGGGGCAGTGACTGAAGCTTTCTTT.

The CDR3 region is CASSQLASETQYF. The CDR3, as DNA: TGTGCCAGCAGTCAATTAGCATCGGAGACCCAGTACTTC. The chain employs TRBV6-6 and TRBJ2-5; no firm D call. V shed 5 bases and J shed 5 bases, with 12 bases lying between them. CDR1 and CDR2 (germline): MNHNY, SVGAGI (reference sequence). The CDR3 loop spans 13 amino acids.

DNA of the CDR3: TGTGCCAGCAGTCTCTCTCCCAGCGGGGGGTTCTACGAGCAGTACTTC. It specifies CASSLSPSGGFYEQYF. The V call is TRBV27, the J call TRBJ2-7; TRBD2 agrees at 9 bases. Losses at the gene ends were 5 bases for V and 3 bases for J; bases not matched to a gene: 11. The length of the CDR3 is 16 residues. Germline assignment: CDR1 MNHEY and CDR2 SMNVEV (reference sequence).

CDR3 bases: TGTGCCTGGAGCGACGGCCTAAGCTCCTACGAGCAGTACTTC. It encodes CAWSDGLSSYEQYF. The chain recombines TRBV30 with TRBJ2-5, with D unresolved. The J call is in doubt because the DNA end fits TRBJ2-7 better. CDR1 and CDR2 from the germline V gene are GTSNPN and SVGIG (reference sequence). This CDR3 spans 14 amino acids.

This chain uses TRBV2 with TRBJ2-7; D ambiguous. Germline V lookup: CDR1 SNHLY, CDR2 FYNNEI. This CDR3 contains 13 residues. Trimming took 4 bases from V and 1 from J, leaving 8 bases between them. The CDR3 protein is CASSGARSYEQYF. CDR3 nucleotides: TGTGCCAGCAGTGGCGCCAGATCCTACGAGCAGTACTTC.

The genes are TRBV5-1 and TRBJ2-2, with 10 bases aligning to TRBD1. This CDR3 has 15 amino acids. J lost 4 bases, V lost 4 bases, and 4 bases had no gene match. Germline CDR1 is SGHRS and CDR2 is YFSETQ. The CDR3 nucleotides read TGCGCCAGCAGCCCAGGACAGGGGGTCACCGGGGAGCTGTTTTTT. Protein sequence: CASSPGQGVTGELFF.

This clone was observed a few times. The chain couples TRBV30 to TRBJ2-1, with TRBD2 identical over 7 bases. The trim removed 1 base at V and 7 bases at J, leaving 4 bases unmatched. This CDR3 has 13 amino acids. Germline V gene lookup returns CDR1 GTSNPN and CDR2 SVGIG (reference sequence). The CDR3 reads CAWSEGGLNEQFF. The CDR3 DNA reads TGTGCCTGGAGTGAGGGAGGGCTGAATGAGCAGTTCTTC.